The text below deals with one T cell receptor (beta chain). Its target is not known. The CDR3 has 14 residues. These data originate in a study of human CD8 memory T cell subsets. Exhausted-like traits marked the TPEX cells, which were CCR7+ PD-1+ TIGIT+ early memory CD8+ T cells. UMI-labeled 5' RACE was used, and it produced the TCR beta libraries. Original analysis: Functional CDR3 beta clonotype counts ranged from roughly 2,600 to 18,000 in each TCR beta library. TCRdb reprocessed the 5' RACE reads and reports one entry per CDR3 protein, with no DNA. TCRdb's processing, not the study's, gives the V and J calls here. This sample carries over 5,500 distinct CDR3 sequences, with under 20% going to the ten biggest clones. Findings and limits, study-wide: Clonotypes that made up the stem-like memory T cell repertoire overlapped minimally with the precursor exhausted T cell repertoire. Estimation by Chao1 suggested that stem-like memory T cells had more diversity than did precursor exhausted T cells. This study determined the sequences of T cell receptor beta chains and of no other chains.

The sequence came from a human donor in good health. The V and J genes are TRBV12-3 or TRBV12-4 and TRBJ1-5. The material sequenced was CD8+ T cells from PBMCs. This CDR3 is CASSFRLSNQPQHF.